The 16 T cell receptor beta chains reported below all come from one sample, sequenced in a study of T-cell reconstitution after alpha-beta-depleted transplantation in children. This sample's TCRbeta library carried unique molecular identifier barcodes. A single record per CDR3 protein comes from TCRdb applying MiXCR to the PCR reads. The repertoire holds a few hundred thousand distinct CDR3 sequences, with 11% as singletons. Source: PBMCs from the stem cell graft donor, taken from the stem cell graft. Every receptor here comes from a human donor who donated a stem cell graft to a child with acute myeloid leukemia.

This clonotype occurred many times. The chain links TRBV10-1 to TRBJ2-5; 7 bases are shared with TRBD2. This CDR3 comprises 13 residues. With 6 bases clipped from V and 1 base from J, the junction kept 2 bases outside the gene matches. Per the germline V gene, CDR1 is WNHNN and CDR2 is SYGVQD (reference sequence). The CDR3 spells CASRSGAQETQYF. The DNA of the CDR3 is TGCGCCAGCAGGAGCGGGGCCCAAGAGACCCAGTACTTC.

There are a few counts of this clonotype. The chain couples TRBV5-1 to TRBJ2-2; possible D gene TRBD2, 5 bases. Germline V gene lookup returns CDR1 SGHRS and CDR2 YFSETQ. The CDR3 is 15 residues long. The V end lost 4 bases, the J end lost 2 bases, and 12 bases lay between the germline ends. CDR3 region: CASSLRRANTGELFF. CDR3 nucleotides: TGCGCCAGCAGCCTCCGGCGGGCCAACACCGGGGAGCTGTTTTTT.

This clonotype was picked up a small number of times. The chain carries TRBV6-1 and TRBJ1-5; weak D call: TRBD1 (5 bases). V was pared by 1 base and J by 4 bases, with 11 bases between. CDR1 and CDR2 from the germline V gene are MNHNS and SASEGT. This CDR3 region has 15 residues. The CDR3 loop is CASSEDGGRNQPQHF. CDR3 bases: TGTGCCAGCAGTGAAGATGGGGGAAGGAATCAGCCCCAGCATTTT.

In regard to this clonotype: This may be a read error: a much more frequent sequence differs by one nucleotide. The CDR3 loop reads CASSSSNRGTRELFF. CDR3 DNA sequence: TGTGCCAGCAGCTCTAGCAACAGGGGTACCAGGGAGCTGTTTTTT. J is TRBJ2-2 and V is TRBV7-6; 7 bases agree with TRBD1. CDR1 SGHVS and CDR2 FNYEAQ come from the germline V gene. This CDR3 contains 15 residues. J gave up 9 bases and V 4 bases, and 11 bases lay outside the gene matches.

The gene calls are TRBV7-2 and TRBJ2-5; TRBD1 or TRBD2 may be the D gene (5 bases each). V was trimmed by 2 bases and J by 5 bases, leaving 15 bases between them. CDR1 is SGHTA and CDR2 is FQGNSA in the germline V gene. This CDR3 spans 15 amino acids. The CDR3 sequence: CASSLYGTARETQYF. The CDR3 DNA sequence: TGTGCCAGCAGCTTATACGGGACGGCCCGGGAGACCCAGTACTTC.

This clonotype was counted many times. The chain employs TRBV20-1 and TRBJ2-1, with 11 bases that match TRBD1. Germline loops: CDR1 DFQATT, CDR2 SNEGSKA (reference sequence). The CDR3 runs to 14 residues. J was trimmed by 9 bases and V by 5 bases; bases with no gene match: 9. The CDR3 protein is CSASRDRGSGEQFF. The DNA of the CDR3 is TGCAGTGCTTCCCGGGACAGGGGGTCCGGTGAGCAGTTCTTC.

CDR3 region: CASTPPAGAINEQFF. In DNA form, the CDR3 reads TGTGCCAGCACCCCCCCTGCGGGAGCTATCAATGAGCAGTTCTTC. The genes are TRBV7-9 and TRBJ2-1, with 7 bases that match TRBD2. The CDR3 is 15 amino acids. V was pared by 7 bases and J by 6 bases, with 12 bases of the junction left unmatched. In germline, CDR1 is SEHNR, CDR2 FQNEAQ (reference sequence).

Only a few counts were recorded for this clonotype. The chain joins TRBV6-2 or TRBV6-3 to TRBJ2-2; possible D gene TRBD1, 7 bases. Germline loops: CDR1 MNHEY, CDR2 SVGEGT. CDR3 size: 20 residues. V lost 0 bases to trimming and J lost 4 bases, with 24 bases between them. The CDR3 region has the DNA TGTGCCAGCAGTTACTCAGCCTTACTACCTAGGCAGGGGGGCACCGGGGAGCTGTTTTTT. This encodes CASSYSALLPRQGGTGELFF.

This chain connects TRBV19 to TRBJ1-1, with D hard to call. Germline V lookup: CDR1 LNHDA, CDR2 SQIVND (reference sequence). V lost 5 bases, J lost 0 bases, and 10 bases lay in between. The CDR3 runs to 14 residues. In DNA form, the CDR3 reads TGTGCCAGTAGTGTTCAGACATTGAACACTGAAGCTTTCTTT. Amino acid sequence: CASSVQTLNTEAFF. Combining the CDR3 with reference TRBV19 and TRBJ1-1 gives the whole variable domain DGGITQSPKYLFRKEGQNVTLSCEQNLNHDAMYWYRQDPGQGLRLIYYSQIVNDFQKGDIAEGYSVSREKKESFPLTVTSAQKNPTAFYLCASSVQTLNTEAFFGQGTRLTVV.

This clonotype was found a few times. The genes are TRBV11-2 and TRBJ1-4, with a weak D call TRBD1 (5 bases). The germline V and J ends were trimmed by 0 bases and 4 bases, with 9 bases remaining between them. This CDR3 has 15 residues. Germline values: CDR1 SGHAT, CDR2 FQNNGV. The CDR3 loop reads CASSLEGAVNEKLFF. The CDR3 nucleotides read TGTGCCAGCAGCTTAGAAGGGGCCGTTAATGAAAAACTGTTTTTT. Full variable domain (remainder filled in from reference TRBV11-2 and TRBJ1-4): EAGVAQSPRYKIIEKRQSVAFWCNPISGHATLYWYQQILGQGPKLLIQFQNNGVVDDSQLPKDRFSAERLKGVDSTLKIQPAKLEDSAVYLCASSLEGAVNEKLFFGSGTQLSVL.

This clonotype has a count of ten or more. The genes are TRBV20-1 and TRBJ1-2; TRBD1 agrees at 9 bases. With V trimmed by 6 bases and J by 4 bases, 3 bases remained unmatched. CDR3 length: 12 residues. Germline V gene sequence: CDR1 DFQATT, CDR2 SNEGSKA (reference sequence). This CDR3 reads CSAIQGAYGYTF. Written as DNA, the CDR3 is TGCAGTGCAATACAGGGGGCCTATGGCTACACCTTC.

The chain carries TRBV5-1 and TRBJ2-3, with D hard to call. Trimming shortened V by 1 base and J by 5 bases, and 11 bases separated the two germline ends. In germline, CDR1 is SGHRS, CDR2 YFSETQ. This CDR3 region has 14 residues. The CDR3 bases are TGCGCCAGCAGCTTGTCCACCATCCAAGATACGCAGTATTTT. It encodes CASSLSTIQDTQYF.

In this sample, this clonotype turned up a few times. J is TRBJ1-2 and V is TRBV20-1; TRBD1 is a possible D gene (6 bases). Trimming stripped 5 bases from V and 2 bases from J, with 9 bases between. Looked up from germline, CDR1 is DFQATT and CDR2 is SNEGSKA (reference sequence). The CDR3 has 12 residues. CDR3 amino acids: CSAPDRNYGYTF. The CDR3 coding sequence is TGCAGTGCTCCGGACAGAAACTATGGCTACACCTTC.

This chain uses TRBV29-1 with TRBJ2-2; D remains ambiguous. Per the germline V gene, CDR1 is SQVTM and CDR2 is ANQGSEA. Trimming removed 0 bases at V and 4 bases at J, with 9 bases between. This CDR3 is 14 amino acids long. In nucleotides, the CDR3 is TGCAGCGTTGAAGATCCGAAAGCCACCGGGGAGCTGTTTTTT. It encodes CSVEDPKATGELFF.

This clonotype was observed a few times. This chain joins TRBV29-1 and TRBJ2-7; D is perhaps TRBD2 (6 bases). Germline CDR1 and CDR2: SQVTM and ANQGSEA. The CDR3 is 14 amino acids. Trimming removed 3 bases at V and 0 bases at J, with 12 bases between. Here the CDR3 DNA reads TGCAGCGTTGATTCCGGGACTCTCTCCTACGAGCAGTACTTC. Protein product: CSVDSGTLSYEQYF.

This clonotype was detected only a few times. V and J are TRBV4-1 and TRBJ2-7; D is perhaps TRBD1 or TRBD2 (5 bases each). Germline V gene sequence: CDR1 MGHRA, CDR2 YSYEKL. The CDR3 has 15 amino acids. V gave up 1 base and J gave up 3 bases, with 13 bases separating them. CDR3 in DNA: TGCGCCAGCAGCCAAGCGGGACGGCCTATCTACGAGCAGTACTTC. It translates to CASSQAGRPIYEQYF.